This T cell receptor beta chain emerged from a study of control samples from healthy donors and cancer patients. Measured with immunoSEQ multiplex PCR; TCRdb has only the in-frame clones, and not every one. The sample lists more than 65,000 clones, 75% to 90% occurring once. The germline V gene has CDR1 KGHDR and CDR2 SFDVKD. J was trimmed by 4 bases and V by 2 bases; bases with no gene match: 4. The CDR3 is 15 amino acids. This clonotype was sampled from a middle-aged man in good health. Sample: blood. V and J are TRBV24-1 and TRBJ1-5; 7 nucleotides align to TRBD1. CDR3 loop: CATSDSRTGNQPQHF. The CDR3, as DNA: TGTGCCACCAGTGATTCAAGGACAGGTAATCAGCCCCAGCATTTT.